This record concerns one T cell receptor (beta chain) sequence. Its antigen target is currently unknown. Per-base qualities were not stored, and no clone one base away is much larger. The sample belongs to a study of shared clonotypes between healthy human individuals (dated by TCRdb to about 2020). About the study as a whole: The cohort included three men and a couple of women between 18 and 49 years of age. Per donor, three plates each were used for CD4 naive and CD4 memory, two for CD8 naive, and one for CD8 memory. To estimate repertoire size and how much clonotypes are shared between individuals, the study performed deep sequencing of blood TCR repertoires from a handful of healthy adults. Libraries were prepared and TCR repertoires were sequenced by different laboratories using diverse techniques, in order to increase sequencing depth and limit assay-specific biases. Per donor, leukapheresis produced somewhere between about 0.94 and 10 billion PBMCs. Points the paper makes about the study in general: The genetic and exposure-history diversity represented was limited by the small number of donors. Clonotypes shared by all four sorted-subset donors showed higher generation probabilities than non-shared clonotypes. When a handful of donors were compared, the shared fraction of clonotypes was roughly 4.8% for naive CD4, 3% to 4% for naive CD8, 2.3% for memory CD4, and 0.3% to 0.5% for memory CD8. Incomplete sequencing was indicated by rarefaction of sorted-subset datasets, despite the large sequencing depth. Sampling was restricted to blood, and TCR repertoires in tissues likely differ from the TCR repertoires found in blood. Estimated clonotype richness was generally larger for naive than for memory subsets. Pairwise subsampling led to the expectation that sequencing depth would affect the degree of clonotype sharing among donors.

The donors were healthy, HIV-negative adults who had no recently reported acute infections or vaccinations. All donors were Caucasian adults living in Nashville, Tennessee, USA. Magnetic negative selection was used to enrich CD4+ T cells, after which naive cells were positively selected on CD45RA and the negative fraction became the memory subset. After blood collection by leukapheresis, PBMCs were isolated using Ficoll-Histopaque density gradient centrifugation and then cryopreserved in the vapor phase of liquid nitrogen. Analytical flow cytometry was used to check the purity and quantity of each magnetically sorted T cell population. Genomic DNA was isolated from every sorted fraction and measured by UV absorbance on a Nanodrop 2000c. The germline V gene encodes CDR1 MDHEN and CDR2 SYDVKM. The CDR3, cysteine through phenylalanine, is 12 amino acids long. Just CDR3 DNA is preserved here, 36 bases in frame from base 1. Deletion took 5 bases off V and 13 bases off J, with a span of 15 bases between the germline ends.

Using the deep immunoSEQ assay, TCR CDR3 regions were amplified from genomic DNA by multiplex PCR. Extracted genomic DNA from each cell subset was spread evenly across all wells of several immunoSEQ 96-well plates, with each plate serving as a replicate. For sorted subsets, about 200 ng genomic DNA, equal to 30,000 to 35,000 T cell genomes, was loaded into each replicate PCR. The purified libraries were quantified using a Qubit 3.0 fluorometer, sized with a Bioanalyzer 2100, and then quantified again using the KAPA Library Quantification kit. Every immunoSEQ 96-well plate was sequenced on a dedicated single-read 150-cycle Illumina NextSeq 550 flow cell. For the original study's pipeline: The immunoSEQ output contained only junctional sequences without quality scores, so filtering could not match that applied to full-length reads. To assign V/J genes and CDR3, sequences were annotated using PyIR, a Python wrapper for IgBLAST v1.9, with IMGT germline references. Reads were filtered out if the reads had weak V/J assignments (E-value above 1e-6), no CDR3, stop codons, out-of-frame junctions, or ambiguous translated residues. V3J clonotypes were defined as sequences sharing the same inferred V gene, J gene, and CDR3 amino acid sequence. Percentage overlap between repertoires was calculated by dividing the number of shared unique clonotypes by the size of the smaller repertoire. Richness of each repertoire was evaluated using RTK rarefaction, the Chao1 estimator, and Recon v2.1 estimates of unobserved clonotypes. Generation probabilities for all TCRbeta clonotypes obtained by the gDNA method from a few donors were computed using OLGA. What TCRdb holds here is the immuneACCESS table cut down to in-frame rearrangements. Part of the clones is not present; checked against another copy, under half of the missing clones reflect an unresolved V gene, and the others are unexplained. From that table come the V and J calls and clone size; the DNA was used to work out D and trimming. For this sample there are about 2.3 million clones; more than 85% appear just once. The ten largest clones represent approximately 0.4% of the sample.

Sequences were obtained from naive CD4+ T cells from PBMCs. The cell subset or site tag for this specimen amounts to: CD45RA+ positively selected. The rearrangement combines TRBV28 with TRBJ1-3; the D gene is perhaps TRBD1, on 5 matching bases. The TCR comes from a man between 18 and 29 years old in good health. Some clones in this sample may be carry-over from other donors' samples. The CDR3 loop reads CASSPRGGSIYF. The sequenced DNA is TGTGCCAGCAGTCCCCGGGGGGGGTCAATATATTTT. Reference TRBV28 and TRBJ1-3 proteins supply the regions before and after the CDR3; the full variable domain is: DVKVTQSSRYLVKRTGEKVFLECVQDMDHENMFWYRQDPGLGLRLIYFSYDVKMKEKGDIPEGYSVSREKKERFSLILESASTNQTSMYLCASSPRGGSIYFGEGSWLTVV.